Detailed here is one TCR beta chain. No antigen is known for it. The source of the sample is a study of OX40 agonist ivuxolimab in advanced cancers. Study findings and constraints: The study did not work out the antigen specificity of the expanded peripheral T cells.

Germline assignment: CDR1 SGDLS and CDR2 YYNGEE. CDR3 length: 15 amino acids. V gave up 6 bases and J gave up 4 bases, with 17 bases separating them. TCRdb keeps only in-frame clones here, not all; method: immunoSEQ multiplex PCR. Among 20,000 or so clones listed, roughly 82% were seen once. Sequenced material: CD4+ or CD8+ T cells sorted from blood, taken in a trial of the OX40 agonist ivuxolimab. This TCR was recovered from an adult with an advanced solid tumor such as melanoma, head and neck, liver or kidney cancer. V and J are TRBV9 and TRBJ2-1; no clear D gene. CDR3 in DNA: TGTGCCAGCAACGAAGCCCAAGAAGCATACAATGAGCAGTTCTTC. This encodes CASNEAQEAYNEQFF.